Presented here are 26 T cell receptor beta chains from one specimen sequenced in a study of OX40 agonist ivuxolimab in advanced cancers. Produced via immunoSEQ multiplex PCR; TCRdb's table is partial and in-frame only. The top ten hold roughly 3% of the sample, which has tens of thousands of clones, 86% seen once. The material sequenced was CD4+ or CD8+ T cells sorted from blood, taken in a trial of the OX40 agonist ivuxolimab. Receptors originate from an adult with an advanced solid tumor such as melanoma, head and neck, liver or kidney cancer.

J is TRBJ1-2 and V is TRBV10-3, with TRBD1 as a possible D gene (5 bases). V was cut by 9 bases and J by 5 bases, with 10 bases left in between. Germline V CDR1 and CDR2: ENHRY, SYGVKD. The CDR3 covers 11 residues. CDR3 amino acids: CAMGDSYGYTF. CDR3 in DNA: TGTGCCATGGGTGACAGTTATGGCTACACCTTC.

This rearrangement joins TRBV4-1 to TRBJ2-5; 9 nucleotides agree with TRBD2. V gave up 3 bases and J gave up 5 bases; unmatched junction bases: 7. The CDR3 runs to 15 residues. Per germline, CDR1 MGHRA and CDR2 YSYEKL. The chain's CDR3 is CASSHLAGDRETQYF. In DNA form, the CDR3 reads TGCGCCAGCAGCCACTTAGCGGGGGACCGGGAGACCCAGTACTTC.

The chain's CDR3 is CASSLGTSYGYTF. The CDR3 bases are TGTGCCAGCAGCTTAGGGACGTCCTATGGCTACACCTTC. The V gene is TRBV11-3, the J gene TRBJ1-2; unclear D gene. This CDR3 spans 13 amino acids. Trimming removed 1 base from V and 4 bases from J, with 7 bases in between. Germline values: CDR1 SGHNT, CDR2 YENEEA.

The V call is TRBV30, the J call TRBJ1-1; 7 nucleotides match TRBD1. Germline-derived CDR1 and CDR2 are GTSNPN and SVGIG (reference sequence). The CDR3 runs to 16 residues. The V gene end was trimmed by 7 bases and the J gene end by 3 bases; junction bases not matched to a gene: 17. The DNA of the CDR3 is TGTGCCTCTTCACCCGACCCGACAGGGTGGGACACTGAAGCTTTCTTT. Amino acid sequence: CASSPDPTGWDTEAFF.

There are a few counts of this clone. The chain employs TRBV6-5 and TRBJ2-3; weak D call: TRBD2 (5 bases). CDR3 length equals 13 residues. Trimming stripped 0 bases from V and 12 bases from J, with 13 bases between. The germline gives CDR1 MNHEY, CDR2 SVGAGI. The CDR3 region is CASSYSSLAPQYF. CDR3 in DNA: TGTGCCAGCAGTTACTCGTCCCTAGCTCCCCAGTATTTT.

The CDR3 bases are TGTGCCAGCAGCCGGACAGGGGGATCTTACGAGCAGTACTTC. As protein: CASSRTGGSYEQYF. The chain uses TRBV6-5 and TRBJ2-5; 10 bases align to TRBD1. The DNA end is a closer match to TRBJ2-7, so the J assignment may be wrong. The germline gives CDR1 MNHEY, CDR2 SVGAGI. The CDR3 totals 14 residues.

The CDR3 reads CASSPTDPGEQYF. DNA for the CDR3: TGTGCCAGCTCGCCTACAGATCCCGGCGAGCAGTACTTC. The chain recombines TRBV18 with TRBJ2-7; D uncertain. V was shortened by 6 bases and J by 6 bases, with 15 bases between the two germline ends. Germline CDR1 is KGHSH and CDR2 is LQKENI. The CDR3 loop spans 13 amino acids.

As concerns this clone: Other nucleotide sequences from this sample produce the same CDR3. The rearrangement uses TRBV11-2 and TRBJ2-7, with TRBD1 as a possible D gene (7 bases). Germline V gene sequence: CDR1 SGHAT, CDR2 FQNNGV. V was pared by 4 bases and J by 3 bases, with 19 bases between. The CDR3 has 16 amino acids. In DNA, the CDR3 is TGTGCCAGCAGCTCCTTAGGGGGCGGGAAAGACTACGAGCAGTACTTC. Protein product: CASSSLGGGKDYEQYF.

The chain employs TRBV7-2 and TRBJ2-1, with 9 positions matching TRBD2. V shed 1 base, J shed 4 bases, and the junction held 2 bases outside the gene matches. The CDR3 length is 15 residues. Germline V gene lookup returns CDR1 SGHTA and CDR2 FQGNSA. CDR3 protein: CASSLDSGGYNEQFF. CDR3 DNA: TGTGCCAGCAGCTTAGATAGCGGGGGTTACAATGAGCAGTTCTTC.

The rearrangement joins TRBV5-1 to TRBJ1-2; D unresolved. V was cut by 0 bases and J by 7 bases, with 13 bases left in between. Germline CDR1 and CDR2: SGHRS and YFSETQ. This CDR3 has 14 amino acids. CDR3 residues: CASSLDQSFGGYTF. CDR3 DNA sequence: TGCGCCAGCAGCTTGGACCAGTCATTTGGTGGCTACACCTTC. Combining the CDR3 with reference TRBV5-1 and TRBJ1-2 gives the whole variable domain KAGVTQTPRYLIKTRGQQVTLSCSPISGHRSVSWYQQTPGQGLQFLFEYFSETQRNKGNFPGRFSGRQFSNSRSEMNVSTLELGDSALYLCASSLDQSFGGYTFGSGTRLTVV.

There are a few counts of this clone. The chain joins TRBV5-1 to TRBJ2-1; a weak D match, TRBD2 (5 bases). In germline, CDR1 is SGHRS, CDR2 YFSETQ. CDR3 length: 15 residues. V lost 0 bases and J lost 6, with 13 bases in between. The CDR3 DNA reads as TGCGCCAGCAGCTTGGGGCTAGCATTAGGCAATGAGCAGTTCTTC. It specifies CASSLGLALGNEQFF. The full variable domain, its missing parts supplied by reference TRBV5-1 and TRBJ2-1, is KAGVTQTPRYLIKTRGQQVTLSCSPISGHRSVSWYQQTPGQGLQFLFEYFSETQRNKGNFPGRFSGRQFSNSRSEMNVSTLELGDSALYLCASSLGLALGNEQFFGPGTRLTVL.

DNA of the CDR3: TGTGCCAGCAGCCTGGGGGCCATCTATGGCTACACCTTC. As protein: CASSLGAIYGYTF. This chain joins TRBV2 and TRBJ1-2, with D maybe TRBD1 (6 bases). The CDR3 has 13 amino acids. Looked up from germline, CDR1 is SNHLY and CDR2 is FYNNEI. V dropped 6 bases and J dropped 4 bases, with 12 bases sitting between them.

V usage is TRBV28 and J usage is TRBJ1-2; D remains unclear. The germline V and J ends were trimmed by 2 bases and 3 bases, with 4 bases remaining between them. The CDR3 sequence is 12 residues long. Germline V gives CDR1 MDHEN, CDR2 SYDVKM. In DNA form, the CDR3 reads TGTGCCAGCAGTTTAGTCGACTATGGCTACACCTTC. Its protein product is CASSLVDYGYTF.

The chain links TRBV19 to TRBJ2-1, with TRBD2 matching over 7 bases. Trimming removed 5 bases from V and 1 base from J; junction bases left unmatched: 17. Germline CDR1 is LNHDA and CDR2 is SQIVND (reference sequence). The CDR3 length is 19 residues. The CDR3, as DNA: TGTGCCAGTAGTCCCCACACCGCTCTAGCGGCTATTTCCTACAATGAGCAGTTCTTC. This codes for CASSPHTALAAISYNEQFF.

The rearrangement joins TRBV6-4 to TRBJ2-3, with a possible D match to TRBD2 (6 bases). The CDR3 spans 15 residues. CDR1 and CDR2 (germline): MRHNA, SNTAGT. V shed 5 bases and J shed 0 bases, with 12 bases lying between them. Here the CDR3 reads CASSPSGTSTDTQYF. As DNA, the CDR3 is TGTGCCAGCAGTCCGTCCGGGACTAGCACAGATACGCAGTATTTT.

The rearrangement links TRBV4-3 to TRBJ2-2, with D perhaps TRBD1 (6 bases). The CDR3 is made up of 14 amino acids. Germline values: CDR1 LGHNA, CDR2 YSLEER. V was pared by 6 bases and J by 7 bases, with 15 bases between. As DNA, the CDR3 is TGCGCCAGCAGTGGGCAGGGGAGAGGCGGGGAGCTGTTTTTT. Translation: CASSGQGRGGELFF.

This chain joins TRBV2 and TRBJ1-5, with unresolved D. The CDR3 has 13 amino acids. The V gene's germline CDR1 is SNHLY and CDR2 FYNNEI. V was cut by 4 bases and J by 5 bases, with 9 bases left in between. The CDR3 bases are TGTGCCAGCAGTGGTGGAGACTATCAGCCCCAGCATTTT. Translated: CASSGGDYQPQHF.

This chain uses TRBV11-3 with TRBJ2-1; D perhaps matches TRBD2 (5 bases). Germline assignment: CDR1 SGHNT and CDR2 YENEEA. The CDR3 totals 15 residues. V was clipped by 5 bases and J by 3 bases, with 14 bases between them. CDR3 protein: CASSVPGILYNEQFF. The CDR3, as DNA: TGTGCCAGCAGCGTCCCGGGAATACTCTACAATGAGCAGTTCTTC.

The count of this clone is one. The V call is TRBV29-1, the J call TRBJ2-7; 7 bases are shared with TRBD1. This CDR3 is built from 15 residues. CDR1 is SQVTM and CDR2 is ANQGSEA in the germline V gene. The junction had 7 bases not matched to a gene; V was cut back by 2 bases and J by 0 bases. CDR3 sequence: CSVETWDSSSYEQYF. For the CDR3, the DNA is TGCAGCGTTGAAACTTGGGACAGTTCCTCCTACGAGCAGTACTTC.

As for this clone: Different DNA sequences within this sample yield the same CDR3. The gene calls are TRBV2 and TRBJ2-4, with D possibly called TRBD1 or TRBD2 (7 bases each). The CDR3 has 16 residues. Trimming took 5 bases from V and 9 from J, leaving 23 bases between them. Germline V gene lookup returns CDR1 SNHLY and CDR2 FYNNEI. The CDR3 protein is CASSPGGPGGDFIQYF. DNA for the CDR3: TGTGCCAGCAGTCCAGGGGGTCCGGGGGGAGATTTCATTCAGTACTTC.

The chain carries TRBV7-3 and TRBJ2-3, with D tentatively TRBD2 (6 bases). The CDR3 length is 14 residues. Trimming took off 3 bases at V and 4 bases at J, with 11 bases between the two ends. The germline V gene has CDR1 SGHTA and CDR2 FQGTGA. Written as DNA, the CDR3 is TGTGCCAGCAGCTTGGGACTCCACGCAGATACGCAGTATTTT. Protein product: CASSLGLHADTQYF. Full variable domain (missing parts from reference TRBV7-3 and TRBJ2-3): GAGVSQTPSNKVTEKGKYVELRCDPISGHTALYWYRQSLGQGPEFLIYFQGTGAADDSGLPNDRFFAVRPEGSVSTLKIQRTERGDSAVYLCASSLGLHADTQYFGPGTRLTVL.

This rearrangement joins TRBV5-4 to TRBJ2-5; D may be TRBD2 (5 bases). Between the trimmed V and J ends, which lost 2 bases and 4 bases, there was a span of 6 bases. The CDR3 spans 12 residues. Germline V gives CDR1 SGHNT, CDR2 YYREEE (reference sequence). The CDR3 protein is CASSFRGETQYF. DNA of the CDR3: TGTGCCAGCAGCTTTCGGGGAGAGACCCAGTACTTC.

This chain uses TRBV4-3 with TRBJ1-1, with D perhaps TRBD1 (5 bases). The germline CDR1 and CDR2 sequences are LGHNA and YSLEER. Trimming cost V 0 bases and J 9 bases, with 17 bases left between them. The CDR3 contains 15 residues. The CDR3 DNA follows: TGCGCCAGCAGCCAAGATGGGGGGGGTGTTCGGAAAGCTTTCTTT. Its translation: CASSQDGGGVRKAFF.

This clone has only one observation. This sequence joins TRBV5-4 and TRBJ1-1, with 8 bases matching TRBD1. Trimming removed 3 bases from V and 4 bases from J; junction bases left unmatched: 8. This CDR3 is 15 amino acids long. Per the germline V gene, CDR1 is SGHNT and CDR2 is YYREEE (reference sequence). The CDR3 spells CASSSGQGRSTEAFF. The CDR3 region has the DNA TGTGCCAGCAGCTCTGGACAGGGACGGTCCACTGAAGCTTTCTTT.

This clone was picked up one time. The gene calls are TRBV9 and TRBJ2-1; 9 bases map to TRBD2. The CDR3 contains 17 residues. Germline CDR1 is SGDLS and CDR2 is YYNGEE. J lost 7 bases, V lost 4 bases, and 15 bases had no gene match. CDR3 bases: TGTGCCAGCAGCCCCTCGGCGGCGGGGGGGCCCGGGAATGAGCAGTTCTTC. Its protein product is CASSPSAAGGPGNEQFF.

The chain couples TRBV28 to TRBJ1-1, with D possibly matching TRBD1 (6 bases). In germline, CDR1 is MDHEN, CDR2 SYDVKM. CDR3 length equals 15 residues. Trimming pared 4 bases from V and 5 bases from J, leaving 17 bases between. Here the CDR3 reads CASSSPGRGKTEAFF. CDR3 sequence (DNA): TGTGCCAGCAGTTCCCCGGGGAGGGGGAAGACTGAAGCTTTCTTT.